The sequence of this TCR beta chain was determined in a study of shared clonotypes between healthy human individuals. The data were produced by immunoSEQ multiplex PCR, yet TCRdb's version contains in-frame clones alone and is incomplete. The data contain roughly 2.4 million clones, 90% to 97% of them seen just once; the ten biggest clones take up 0.13%. Germline CDR1 and CDR2: LNHDA and SQIVND (reference sequence). V lost 5 bases, J lost 5 bases, and 18 bases lay in between. CDR3 length equals 15 residues. The V and J genes are TRBV19 and TRBJ1-1; D not certain. Sample: naive CD4+ T cells sorted from blood. The subset is: CD45RA+ positively selected. This TCR was sampled from a man younger than 35 in good health. The CDR3 sequence is CASSPPQRYRTEAFF. The CDR3 region has the DNA TGTGCCAGTAGTCCTCCACAAAGGTATAGGACTGAAGCTTTCTTT.